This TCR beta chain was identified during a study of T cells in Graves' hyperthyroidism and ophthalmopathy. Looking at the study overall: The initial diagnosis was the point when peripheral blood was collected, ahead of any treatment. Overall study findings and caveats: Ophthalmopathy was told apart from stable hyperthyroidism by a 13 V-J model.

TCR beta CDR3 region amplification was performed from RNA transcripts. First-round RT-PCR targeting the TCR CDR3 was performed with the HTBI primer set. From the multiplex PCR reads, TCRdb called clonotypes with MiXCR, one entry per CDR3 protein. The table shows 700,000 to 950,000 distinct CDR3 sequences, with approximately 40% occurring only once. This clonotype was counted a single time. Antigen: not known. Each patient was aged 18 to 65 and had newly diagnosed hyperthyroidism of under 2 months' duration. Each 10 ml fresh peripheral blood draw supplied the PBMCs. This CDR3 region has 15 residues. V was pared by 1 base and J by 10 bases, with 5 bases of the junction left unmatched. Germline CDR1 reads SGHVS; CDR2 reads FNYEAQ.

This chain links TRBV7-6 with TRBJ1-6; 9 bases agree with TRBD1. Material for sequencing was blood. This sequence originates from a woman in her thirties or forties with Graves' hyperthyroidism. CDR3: CASSLGPGQGSPLHF. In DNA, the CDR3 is TGTGCCAGCAGCTTAGGGCCGGGACAGGGCTCACCCCTCCACTTT. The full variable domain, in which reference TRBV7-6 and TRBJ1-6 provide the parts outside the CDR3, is GAGVSQSPRYKVTKRGQDVALRCDPISGHVSLYWYRQALGQGPEFLTYFNYEAQQDKSGLPNDRFSAERPEGSISTLTIQRTEQRDSAMYRCASSLGPGQGSPLHFGNGTRLTVT.